This is a list of T cell receptor beta chains from one sample in a study of response to subunit inactivated influenza vaccine. TCRdb re-called the RT-PCR reads with MiXCR, one entry per CDR3 protein. The sample shows 560,000 or so distinct CDR3 sequences, 7.6% of them seen only once. The sample was PBMCs from blood, taken around 25 months after vaccination. The receptor set was obtained from a man aged 50 to 69 who received an inactivated influenza vaccine. CDR3s include the opening cysteine and the closing phenylalanine or tryptophan. Each record gives: CDR3 length, clone size, V gene, J gene, D gene, CDR3 protein, CDR3 DNA. A D gene is named only where the DNA matches it firmly. The size field is filled for only some rows; it gives once, few, many or a size class.

CDR3 length: 15
clone size: many
V gene: TRBV15
J gene: TRBJ2-3
D gene: NA
CDR3 protein: CATSRTRGMADTQYF
CDR3 DNA: TGTGCCACCAGCAGAACCAGGGGTATGGCAGATACGCAGTATTTT

CDR3 length: 15
clone size: few
V gene: TRBV7-8
J gene: TRBJ2-2
D gene: NA
CDR3 protein: CASRPPGTNTGELFF
CDR3 DNA: TGTGCCAGCAGGCCGCCGGGGACTAACACCGGGGAGCTGTTTTTT

CDR3 length: 14
clone size: few
V gene: TRBV2
J gene: TRBJ2-1
D gene: NA
CDR3 protein: CASPAVAGANEQFF
CDR3 DNA: TGTGCCAGCCCAGCAGTCGCGGGTGCCAATGAGCAGTTCTTC

CDR3 length: 16
clone size: NA
V gene: TRBV5-1
J gene: TRBJ1-1
D gene: NA
CDR3 protein: CASSRQTGQLNTEAFF
CDR3 DNA: TGCGCCAGCAGCCGACAAACCGGACAGCTGAACACTGAAGCTTTCTTT

CDR3 length: 17
clone size: NA
V gene: TRBV11-2
J gene: TRBJ2-1
D gene: NA
CDR3 protein: CASSPRAGQLSYNEQFF
CDR3 DNA: TGTGCCAGCAGCCCAAGAGCGGGCCAACTTTCCTACAATGAGCAGTTCTTC

CDR3 length: 15
clone size: NA
V gene: TRBV20-1
J gene: TRBJ2-1
D gene: TRBD2
CDR3 protein: CSARGTSGGAGEQFF
CDR3 DNA: TGCAGTGCTAGAGGGACTAGCGGGGGGGCCGGGGAGCAGTTCTTC

CDR3 length: 17
clone size: NA
V gene: TRBV4-3
J gene: TRBJ2-7
D gene: TRBD1
CDR3 protein: CASSQALSGTGSYEQYF
CDR3 DNA: TGCGCCAGCAGCCAAGCACTCTCCGGGACAGGGTCCTACGAGCAGTACTTC

CDR3 length: 14
clone size: NA
V gene: TRBV20-1
J gene: TRBJ2-7
D gene: NA
CDR3 protein: CSARSRESSYEQYF
CDR3 DNA: TGCAGTGCTAGAAGCCGGGAGAGCTCCTACGAGCAGTACTTC

CDR3 length: 14
clone size: NA
V gene: TRBV29-1
J gene: TRBJ2-3
D gene: TRBD1
CDR3 protein: CSVAGTGGIYTQYF
CDR3 DNA: TGCAGCGTTGCCGGGACAGGGGGCATATATACGCAGTATTTT

CDR3 length: 15
clone size: few
V gene: TRBV5-5
J gene: TRBJ2-7
D gene: TRBD1
CDR3 protein: CASSPLGTGSYEQYF
CDR3 DNA: TGTGCCAGCAGCCCCCTCGGGACAGGTTCCTACGAGCAGTACTTC

CDR3 length: 13
clone size: NA
V gene: TRBV4-1
J gene: TRBJ2-7
D gene: TRBD1
CDR3 protein: CASSHRQGYEQYF
CDR3 DNA: TGCGCCAGCAGCCATCGACAGGGATACGAGCAGTACTTC

CDR3 length: 15
clone size: NA
V gene: TRBV29-1
J gene: TRBJ1-2
D gene: TRBD1
CDR3 protein: CSVDLRQGANYGYTF
CDR3 DNA: TGCAGCGTTGATTTAAGACAGGGAGCAAACTATGGCTACACCTTC

CDR3 length: 17
clone size: many
V gene: TRBV28
J gene: TRBJ2-5
D gene: TRBD1
CDR3 protein: CASSFGGRRDSMETQYF
CDR3 DNA: TGTGCCAGCAGTTTTGGGGGACGACGGGACAGTATGGAGACCCAGTACTTC

CDR3 length: 16
clone size: few
V gene: TRBV6-5
J gene: TRBJ2-3
D gene: NA
CDR3 protein: CASSYSRTANTDTQYF
CDR3 DNA: TGTGCCAGCAGTTACTCCAGGACAGCCAACACAGATACGCAGTATTTT

CDR3 length: 16
clone size: few
V gene: TRBV24-1
J gene: TRBJ1-5
D gene: TRBD1
CDR3 protein: CATSDSGTGGGQPQHF
CDR3 DNA: TGTGCCACCAGTGATTCTGGGACAGGGGGGGGTCAGCCCCAGCATTTT

CDR3 length: 14
clone size: many
V gene: TRBV18
J gene: TRBJ2-1
D gene: NA
CDR3 protein: CASSPLEGSYEQFF
CDR3 DNA: TGTGCCAGCTCACCACTGGAGGGGTCGTATGAGCAGTTCTTC

CDR3 length: 15
clone size: many
V gene: TRBV10-3
J gene: TRBJ2-2
D gene: TRBD1
CDR3 protein: CAISGTGIGTGELFF
CDR3 DNA: TGTGCCATCAGTGGGACAGGGATTGGCACCGGGGAGCTGTTTTTT

CDR3 length: 19
clone size: few
V gene: TRBV4-3
J gene: TRBJ2-2
D gene: TRBD1
CDR3 protein: CASSQDLWTGRLNTGELFF
CDR3 DNA: TGCGCCAGCAGCCAAGATCTCTGGACAGGGAGGCTAAACACCGGGGAGCTGTTTTTT

CDR3 length: 16
clone size: NA
V gene: TRBV28
J gene: TRBJ2-7
D gene: TRBD2
CDR3 protein: CASTPPGTSGIYEQYF
CDR3 DNA: TGTGCCAGCACTCCTCCGGGGACTAGCGGCATCTACGAGCAGTACTTC

CDR3 length: 13
clone size: many
V gene: TRBV10-3
J gene: TRBJ2-1
D gene: NA
CDR3 protein: CAISETLDNEQFF
CDR3 DNA: TGTGCCATCAGTGAGACCCTGGACAATGAGCAGTTCTTC

CDR3 length: 16
clone size: few
V gene: TRBV19
J gene: TRBJ2-1
D gene: TRBD2
CDR3 protein: CASSAARGALYNEQFF
CDR3 DNA: TGTGCCAGTAGCGCGGCGCGGGGGGCACTTTACAATGAGCAGTTCTTC

CDR3 length: 13
clone size: NA
V gene: TRBV20-1
J gene: TRBJ2-7
D gene: TRBD2
CDR3 protein: CSATGLATHEQYF
CDR3 DNA: TGCAGTGCTACGGGACTAGCGACACACGAGCAGTACTTC

CDR3 length: 16
clone size: NA
V gene: TRBV5-1
J gene: TRBJ2-1
D gene: TRBD1
CDR3 protein: CASSSSGQGGNNEQFF
CDR3 DNA: TGCGCCAGCAGCTCTAGCGGACAGGGGGGGAACAATGAGCAGTTCTTC

CDR3 length: 12
clone size: few
V gene: TRBV20-1
J gene: TRBJ2-1
D gene: NA
CDR3 protein: CSASDGGNEQFF
CDR3 DNA: TGCAGTGCTAGTGACGGAGGGAATGAGCAGTTCTTC

CDR3 length: 11
clone size: many
V gene: TRBV25-1
J gene: TRBJ2-7
D gene: TRBD1
CDR3 protein: CASRTGREQYF
CDR3 DNA: TGTGCCAGCAGGACAGGGCGTGAGCAGTACTTC

CDR3 length: 15
clone size: many
V gene: TRBV7-9
J gene: TRBJ1-6
D gene: NA
CDR3 protein: CASSLDKYSRSPLHF
CDR3 DNA: TGTGCCAGCAGCTTGGACAAGTATTCCCGGTCACCCCTCCACTTT

CDR3 length: 15
clone size: few
V gene: TRBV5-1
J gene: TRBJ2-5
D gene: NA
CDR3 protein: CASSAKQGNPETQYF
CDR3 DNA: TGCGCCAGCAGCGCAAAGCAGGGGAATCCGGAGACCCAGTACTTC

CDR3 length: 13
clone size: many
V gene: TRBV5-1
J gene: TRBJ2-5
D gene: NA
CDR3 protein: CASSPEDQETQYF
CDR3 DNA: TGCGCCAGCAGCCCCGAGGACCAAGAGACCCAGTACTTC

CDR3 length: 17
clone size: many
V gene: TRBV7-8
J gene: TRBJ2-3
D gene: TRBD2
CDR3 protein: CASSLVPAGGLTDTQYF
CDR3 DNA: TGTGCCAGCAGCTTAGTTCCAGCGGGAGGGCTCACAGATACGCAGTATTTT

CDR3 length: 12
clone size: NA
V gene: TRBV30
J gene: TRBJ1-2
D gene: NA
CDR3 protein: CAWTPLYYGYTF
CDR3 DNA: TGTGCCTGGACACCTTTATACTATGGCTACACCTTC

CDR3 length: 16
clone size: many
V gene: TRBV29-1
J gene: TRBJ2-3
D gene: TRBD2
CDR3 protein: CSATSRGGGATDTQYF
CDR3 DNA: TGCAGTGCCACTTCACGGGGGGGCGGGGCCACAGATACGCAGTATTTT

CDR3 length: 15
clone size: few
V gene: TRBV28
J gene: TRBJ2-7
D gene: NA
CDR3 protein: CASSLGIGGSYEQYF
CDR3 DNA: TGTGCCAGCAGTTTAGGAATAGGGGGCTCCTACGAGCAGTACTTC

CDR3 length: 12
clone size: few
V gene: TRBV12-3/TRBV12-4
J gene: TRBJ2-1
D gene: NA
CDR3 protein: CASSDLDNEQFF
CDR3 DNA: TGTGCCAGCAGCGACTTAGACAATGAGCAGTTCTTC

CDR3 length: 15
clone size: NA
V gene: TRBV20-1
J gene: TRBJ2-3
D gene: TRBD2
CDR3 protein: CSARRGGRGADTQYF
CDR3 DNA: TGCAGTGCTAGGAGGGGCGGGAGAGGTGCAGATACGCAGTATTTT

CDR3 length: 15
clone size: NA
V gene: TRBV19
J gene: TRBJ1-3
D gene: NA
CDR3 protein: CASSNDGISGNTIYF
CDR3 DNA: TGTGCCAGTAGTAACGACGGTATCTCTGGAAACACCATATATTTT

CDR3 length: 16
clone size: NA
V gene: TRBV5-1
J gene: TRBJ2-3
D gene: NA
CDR3 protein: CASSLGGPAFTDTQYF
CDR3 DNA: TGCGCCAGCAGCTTGGGGGGACCAGCTTTCACAGATACGCAGTATTTT

CDR3 length: 17
clone size: few
V gene: TRBV10-3
J gene: TRBJ1-2
D gene: NA
CDR3 protein: CAISEPGQGGTNYGYTF
CDR3 DNA: TGTGCCATCAGTGAGCCGGGACAAGGAGGAACTAACTATGGCTACACCTTC

CDR3 length: 16
clone size: many
V gene: TRBV20-1
J gene: TRBJ2-5
D gene: TRBD2
CDR3 protein: CKPGLAGSGMGETQYF
CDR3 DNA: TGCAAACCGGGACTAGCGGGATCCGGTATGGGGGAGACCCAGTACTTC

CDR3 length: 17
clone size: many
V gene: TRBV11-3
J gene: TRBJ2-3
D gene: TRBD1
CDR3 protein: CASSPGQGRLGTDTQYF
CDR3 DNA: TGTGCCAGCAGCCCCGGACAGGGGCGTTTGGGCACAGATACGCAGTATTTT

CDR3 length: 14
clone size: many
V gene: TRBV28
J gene: TRBJ2-4
D gene: NA
CDR3 protein: CASSRDRRENIQYF
CDR3 DNA: TGTGCCAGCAGCCGTGACAGGCGGGAAAACATTCAGTACTTC

CDR3 length: 15
clone size: many
V gene: TRBV10-3
J gene: TRBJ1-5
D gene: NA
CDR3 protein: CAISGTFGANQPQHF
CDR3 DNA: TGTGCCATCAGTGGGACTTTTGGGGCTAATCAGCCCCAGCATTTT

CDR3 length: 15
clone size: few
V gene: TRBV4-3
J gene: TRBJ2-1
D gene: TRBD2
CDR3 protein: CASSPGTSNVDEQFF
CDR3 DNA: TGCGCCAGCAGCCCCGGGACTAGCAATGTCGATGAGCAGTTCTTC